Below, 13 T cell receptor beta chains from the same sample are listed, as sequenced in a study of cytomegalovirus exposure and HLA in healthy donors (dated by TCRdb to about 2017). The library was made by the immunoSEQ multiplex PCR assay. For the multiplex PCR, a mixture combining 60 forward primers for TCR Vbeta segments and 13 reverse primers for TCR Jbeta segments was used. TCRdb obtained this table from immuneACCESS and retained in-frame rearrangements with V and J assigned. These tables miss some clones; where compared with another copy, unresolved V genes account for less than half of the shortfall, and the remainder is unexplained. The sample records around 150,000 clones, roughly 66% of which are singletons. 6.5% of the sample goes to the ten largest clones. Sample: PBMCs. These receptors came from a woman in her sixties in good health and CMV-seronegative.

Only a few counts were recorded for this clone. The chain joins TRBV29-1 to TRBJ2-7, with D perhaps matching TRBD1 (5 bases). V lost 6 bases and J lost 3, with 9 bases in between. The CDR3 has 11 residues. Germline values: CDR1 SQVTM, CDR2 ANQGSEA. The CDR3 nucleotides are TGCAGCGTGACAGAGAACTACGAGCAGTACTTC. Translation: CSVTENYEQYF.

The chain uses TRBV29-1 and TRBJ1-1, with D tentatively TRBD1 (6 bases). Trimming left V 6 bases short and J 5 bases short, with 16 bases between. The length of the CDR3 is 13 residues. Germline loops: CDR1 SQVTM, CDR2 ANQGSEA. This CDR3 is CSVGGGGGTEAFF. DNA for the CDR3: TGCAGCGTCGGAGGGGGGGGCGGTACTGAAGCTTTCTTT.

This clone has just a few counts. The rearrangement joins TRBV9 to TRBJ2-3, with 9 positions matching TRBD2. Germline trimming cut 3 bases from V and 5 bases from J; bases unmatched to any gene: 7. From germline, CDR1 is SGDLS and CDR2 YYNGEE. The CDR3 is 15 amino acids. CDR3 bases: TGTGCCAGCAGCGAGGGCGGGAGGGCGGGAGATACGCAGTATTTT. Its protein product is CASSEGGRAGDTQYF.

On this clone: One end of the junction does not line up with germline, which may come from a read error. The chain employs TRBV28 and TRBJ2-1; D perhaps matches TRBD1 (5 bases). CDR3 size: 14 residues. Per the germline V gene, CDR1 is MDHEN and CDR2 is SYDVKM. The CDR3 sequence: CACSPQAHRNEQFF. In nucleotides, the CDR3 is TGTGCCTGCAGTCCACAGGCCCATCGCAATGAGCAGTTCTTC.

The chain has TRBV28 and TRBJ1-2, with 9 bases matching TRBD1. CDR1 is MDHEN and CDR2 is SYDVKM in the germline V gene. The CDR3 is 13 residues long. V lost 5 bases, J lost 6 bases, and 4 bases stayed unmatched. The CDR3 bases are TGTGCCAGCAGTCCACAGGGGGCTCATGGCTACACCTTC. Protein: CASSPQGAHGYTF.

This chain joins TRBV7-3 and TRBJ2-1, with D unresolved. Trimming pared 0 bases from V and 0 bases from J, leaving 15 bases between. The germline V gene encodes CDR1 SGHTA and CDR2 FQGTGA. There are 18 residues in the CDR3. The CDR3 spells CASSLTHSCSGSYNEQFF. For the CDR3, the DNA is TGTGCCAGCAGCTTAACCCATTCATGTTCGGGCTCCTACAATGAGCAGTTCTTC.

This rearrangement joins TRBV5-6 to TRBJ2-7, with 7 bases identical to TRBD1. J was trimmed by 0 bases and V by 1 base; bases with no gene match: 4. This CDR3 comprises 15 residues. Germline V lookup: CDR1 SGHDT, CDR2 YYEEEE. The CDR3 nucleotides are TGTGCCAGCAGCTTGACAGGGGCAAGCTCCTACGAGCAGTACTTC. It is translated as CASSLTGASSYEQYF.

This clone was seen many times. The CDR3 protein is CASSDSGNQTYGYTF. The CDR3, as DNA: TGTGCCAGCAGTGACTCTGGCAACCAAACCTATGGCTACACCTTC. V gene TRBV6-4 combines with J gene TRBJ1-2, with D hard to call. Trimming stripped 0 bases from V and 4 bases from J, with 12 bases between. The germline gives CDR1 MRHNA, CDR2 SNTAGT. This CDR3 has 15 amino acids.

This clone was counted a few times. The chain has TRBV7-6 and TRBJ2-3; 10 nucleotides agree with TRBD2. The CDR3 runs to 16 residues. Trimming cost V 5 bases and J 3 bases; bases outside gene matches: 8. CDR1 and CDR2 from the germline V gene are SGHVS and FNYEAQ. The CDR3 loop reads CASSQELAGLTDTQYF. CDR3 nucleotides: TGTGCCAGCAGCCAAGAACTAGCGGGATTAACAGATACGCAGTATTTT.

The chain joins TRBV7-9 to TRBJ2-7; 11 bases are a match to TRBD2. Germline V gives CDR1 SEHNR, CDR2 FQNEAQ (reference sequence). V shed 3 bases and J 5 bases; nucleotides not matched to a gene: 6. The CDR3 length is 15 residues. The CDR3 loop is CASSFLAGGLDEQYF. The CDR3 DNA is TGTGCCAGCAGCTTTTTAGCGGGGGGGCTTGACGAGCAGTACTTC. The full variable domain, completed using reference TRBV7-9 and TRBJ2-7, is DTGVSQNPRHKITKRGQNVTFRCDPISEHNRLYWYRQTLGQGPEFLTYFQNEAQLEKSRLLSDRFSAERPKGSFSTLEIQRTEQGDSAMYLCASSFLAGGLDEQYFGPGTRLTVT.

This rearrangement joins TRBV7-3 to TRBJ2-1; 9 bases match TRBD2. CDR3 length: 16 residues. Germline-derived CDR1 and CDR2 are SGHTA and FQGTGA. Germline trimming cut 1 base from V and 1 base from J; bases unmatched to any gene: 2. The CDR3 region is CASSLRAGGSYNEQFF. The CDR3 DNA reads TGTGCCAGCAGCTTAAGGGCGGGGGGGTCCTACAATGAGCAGTTCTTC.

V is TRBV5-1 and J is TRBJ2-3, with TRBD2 as a possible D gene (7 bases). The CDR3 is 15 amino acids. Trimming cost V 9 bases and J 4 bases, with 21 bases left between them. CDR1 and CDR2 (germline): SGHRS, YFSETQ. CDR3 in DNA: TGCGCCACCTCCCCTTGGGGGGGGGCCCCAGATACGCAGTATTTT. Its protein product is CATSPWGGAPDTQYF.

The chain combines TRBV29-1 with TRBJ2-7, with TRBD1 matching 10 bases. V lost 6 bases, J lost 5 bases, and 13 bases stayed unmatched. The germline V gene has CDR1 SQVTM and CDR2 ANQGSEA. CDR3 length: 15 residues. The CDR3 region has the DNA TGCAGCGTGGGGACCTCCGGGACAGGGGCCCACGAGCAGTACTTC. Translated, it gives CSVGTSGTGAHEQYF.